The text below deals with one TCR beta chain. Its antigen is unidentified. The data were taken from a study of blood T cells in healthy people across ages. Primers used in a second PCR of roughly 6 to 12 cycles were a sample-barcoded 5' primer and a J-beta primer mix. One entry per CDR3 protein results from TCRdb running MiXCR on the 5' RACE reads. The sample carries around 780,000 distinct CDR3 sequences, about 61% recorded once. Study-level results: PBMCs left unsorted prevented a conclusive naive versus antigen-experienced comparison. No one knew whether donors had CMV, which possibly confounded expanded clonotype changes.

Germline loops: CDR1 SGHRS, CDR2 YFSETQ. The V end lost 4 bases, the J end lost 4 bases, and 10 bases lay between the germline ends. This CDR3 has 13 residues. The receptor comes from a man in his forties in good health. The V call is TRBV5-1, the J call TRBJ2-3, with a tentative D call TRBD2 (5 bases). Sequenced sample: blood. CDR3 sequence (DNA): TGCGCCAGCAGCCCGGACGGGGCAGATACGCAGTATTTT. As protein: CASSPDGADTQYF.